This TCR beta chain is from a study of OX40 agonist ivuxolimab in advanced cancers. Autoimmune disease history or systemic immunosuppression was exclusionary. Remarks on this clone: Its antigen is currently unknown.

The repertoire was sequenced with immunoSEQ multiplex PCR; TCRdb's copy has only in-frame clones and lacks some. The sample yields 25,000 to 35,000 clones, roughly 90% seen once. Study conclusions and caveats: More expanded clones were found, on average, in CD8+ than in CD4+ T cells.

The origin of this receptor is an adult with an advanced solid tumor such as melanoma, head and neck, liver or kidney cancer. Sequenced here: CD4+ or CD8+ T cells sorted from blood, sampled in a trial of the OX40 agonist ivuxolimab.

CDR3 sequence: CASSVVEGITDTQYF. The CDR3 region has the DNA TGTGCCAGCAGCGTAGTTGAGGGCATCACAGATACGCAGTATTTT. J is TRBJ2-3 and V is TRBV9; possibly TRBD2 for D (5 bases). The CDR3 covers 15 residues. Germline V gene data show CDR1 as SGDLS and CDR2 as YYNGEE. Deletions cut 0 bases from V and 2 bases from J, with 10 bases between.